These 8 T cell receptor beta chains were all obtained from the same sample, sequenced in a study of cytomegalovirus exposure and HLA in healthy donors. Data came from immunoSEQ multiplex PCR; TCRdb stores just in-frame clones and leaves some out. The sample includes fewer than 200,000 clones, around 84% of them seen just once. The sample consisted of PBMCs. The receptors here all came from a man aged 18 to 29 in good health and CMV-seropositive.

V and J are TRBV27 and TRBJ1-1; D remains unclear. Trimming shortened V by 4 bases and J by 1 base, and 7 bases separated the two germline ends. CDR3 length: 13 residues. From germline, CDR1 is MNHEY and CDR2 SMNVEV (reference sequence). The CDR3 DNA reads as TGTGCCAGCAGTTACGGAGAGAACACTGAAGCTTTCTTT. It encodes CASSYGENTEAFF.

CDR3 in DNA: TGTGCCAGTAGTAACAGGGTGGAGACCCAGTACTTC. Its translation: CASSNRVETQYF. The rearrangement links TRBV19 to TRBJ2-5, with D possibly TRBD1 on 6 matching bases. This CDR3 is 12 amino acids long. The germline V gene encodes CDR1 LNHDA and CDR2 SQIVND (reference sequence). V was clipped by 4 bases and J by 5 bases, with 8 bases between them.

The chain combines TRBV10-3 with TRBJ1-6; 9 positions match TRBD1. The CDR3 length is 16 residues. V was pared by 3 bases and J by 10 bases, with 10 bases of the junction left unmatched. The germline V gene encodes CDR1 ENHRY and CDR2 SYGVKD. CDR3 in DNA: TGTGCCATCAGTGAAGTTGGACAGGGGTTAGGGTCACCCCTCCACTTT. This gives the protein CAISEVGQGLGSPLHF.

The chain joins TRBV27 to TRBJ1-2; D not resolved. This CDR3 is 14 amino acids long. CDR1 MNHEY and CDR2 SMNVEV come from the germline V gene (reference sequence). The ends were cut back, 2 bases at V and 4 bases at J, with 11 bases in the middle. The CDR3 sequence is CASSLDTRSYGYTF. CDR3 DNA: TGTGCCAGCAGTTTAGATACGAGGAGCTATGGCTACACCTTC.

The count of this clone is one. The gene calls are TRBV5-1 and TRBJ2-7, with 8 bases that match TRBD2. J gave up 5 bases and V 0 bases, and 4 bases lay outside the gene matches. There are 14 residues in the CDR3. The germline V gene has CDR1 SGHRS and CDR2 YFSETQ. Written as DNA, the CDR3 is TGCGCCAGCAGCTTGGCCGCGGGAGGTAACGAGCAGTACTTC. Translating it yields CASSLAAGGNEQYF. The full variable domain, completed using reference TRBV5-1 and TRBJ2-7, is KAGVTQTPRYLIKTRGQQVTLSCSPISGHRSVSWYQQTPGQGLQFLFEYFSETQRNKGNFPGRFSGRQFSNSRSEMNVSTLELGDSALYLCASSLAAGGNEQYFGPGTRLTVT.

The chain couples TRBV11-3 to TRBJ2-5; D is unclear. The CDR3 length is 14 residues. The V and J ends lost 2 bases and 0 bases respectively, with 7 bases between them. In germline, CDR1 is SGHNT, CDR2 YENEEA. The CDR3 coding sequence is TGTGCCAGCAGCTTAACACCGAACCAAGAGACCCAGTACTTC. Residues: CASSLTPNQETQYF.

The chain employs TRBV5-1 and TRBJ2-1, with D tentatively TRBD2 (6 bases). Germline V gene lookup returns CDR1 SGHRS and CDR2 YFSETQ. The CDR3 contains 14 residues. Deletions cut 7 bases from V and 7 bases from J, with 18 bases between. The CDR3 DNA reads TGCGCCAGCGCCGGGGGATTTCAAGTTAATGAGCAGTTCTTC. Translated: CASAGGFQVNEQFF.

The chain recombines TRBV5-1 with TRBJ2-5, with D possibly being TRBD1 (6 bases). Trimming left V 0 bases short and J 3 bases short, with 18 bases between. Germline CDR1 SGHRS, CDR2 YFSETQ. This CDR3 has 17 amino acids. The CDR3 DNA follows: TGCGCCAGCAGCTTGGGGTTCCGGACAGAGTATAAAGAGACCCAGTACTTC. It encodes CASSLGFRTEYKETQYF.